The clone carrying this T cell receptor beta chain appeared a few times. The entry originates in a study of CD8 T cells in ankylosing spondylitis. Each CDR3 protein gets one entry after TCRdb re-called the 5' RACE reads with MiXCR. This sample has more than 150,000 distinct CDR3 sequences, with approximately 18% found just once. The CDR3 spans 14 residues. Germline-derived CDR1 and CDR2 are SGHRS and YFSETQ. V was clipped by 3 bases and J by 2 bases, with 11 bases between them. The genes are TRBV5-1 and TRBJ2-5; D is ambiguous. This receptor was identified in a male donor aged 10 to 30 with ankylosing spondylitis or in good health (not recorded which). Specimen: blood, either unsorted or a sorted T cell fraction (not recorded which). The CDR3 DNA is TGCGCCAGCAGCTCAAGACTGGTGCAAGAGACCCAGTACTTC. It specifies CASSSRLVQETQYF.